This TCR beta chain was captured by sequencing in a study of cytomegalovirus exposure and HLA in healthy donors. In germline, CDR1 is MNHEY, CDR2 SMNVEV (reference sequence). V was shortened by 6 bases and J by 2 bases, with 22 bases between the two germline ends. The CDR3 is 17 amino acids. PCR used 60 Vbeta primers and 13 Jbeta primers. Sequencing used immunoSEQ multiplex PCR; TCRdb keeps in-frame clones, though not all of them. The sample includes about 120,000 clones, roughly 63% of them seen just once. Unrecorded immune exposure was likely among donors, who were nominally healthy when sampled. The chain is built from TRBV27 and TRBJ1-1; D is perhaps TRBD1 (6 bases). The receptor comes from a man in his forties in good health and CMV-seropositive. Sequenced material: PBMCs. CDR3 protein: CASSSDLRTESNTEAFF. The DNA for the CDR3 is TGTGCCAGCAGCTCCGACCTCCGGACAGAGTCTAACACTGAAGCTTTCTTT.